Following are 30 T cell receptor beta chains from one sample sequenced in a study of blood T cell repertoires in COVID-19. TCRdb keeps only in-frame clones here, not all; method: immunoSEQ multiplex PCR. Of around 100,000 clones listed, over 75% are singletons. The sequencing sample was made of peripheral blood. The origin of the receptors is a human donor in a cohort sampled during active or convalescent COVID-19.

The rearrangement links TRBV30 to TRBJ1-2, with 7 bases matching TRBD1. Trimming removed 3 bases from V and 5 bases from J; junction bases left unmatched: 6. CDR1 and CDR2 (germline): GTSNPN, SVGIG (reference sequence). The CDR3 runs to 13 residues. The CDR3 protein is CAWSGQAEYGYTF. The CDR3 coding sequence is TGTGCCTGGAGCGGACAGGCGGAGTATGGCTACACCTTC. The full variable domain, completed using reference TRBV30 and TRBJ1-2, is SQTIHQWPATLVQPVGSPLSLECTVEGTSNPNLYWYRQAAGRGLQLLFYSVGIGQISSEVPQNLSASRPQDRQFILSSKKLLLSDSGFYLCAWSGQAEYGYTFGSGTRLTVV.

This chain connects TRBV5-1 to TRBJ2-1, with D tentatively TRBD2 (6 bases). V was shortened by 4 bases and J by 5 bases, with 10 bases between the two germline ends. The germline V gene encodes CDR1 SGHRS and CDR2 YFSETQ. The CDR3 contains 13 residues. DNA for the CDR3: TGCGCCAGCAGCCCACGGGGGAACAATGAGCAGTTCTTC. Amino acids: CASSPRGNNEQFF. The whole variable domain, filled in from reference TRBV5-1 and TRBJ2-1, reads KAGVTQTPRYLIKTRGQQVTLSCSPISGHRSVSWYQQTPGQGLQFLFEYFSETQRNKGNFPGRFSGRQFSNSRSEMNVSTLELGDSALYLCASSPRGNNEQFFGPGTRLTVL.

The rearrangement joins TRBV5-1 to TRBJ2-1; D is unresolved. The length of the CDR3 is 13 residues. Trimming removed 0 bases at V and 7 bases at J, with 8 bases between. The V gene's germline CDR1 is SGHRS and CDR2 YFSETQ. CDR3 in DNA: TGCGCCAGCAGCTTGGACGGCAGGAATGAGCAGTTCTTC. Translated: CASSLDGRNEQFF.

The chain links TRBV14 to TRBJ2-1; 9 nucleotides align to TRBD2. The trim removed 4 bases at V and 3 bases at J, leaving 10 bases unmatched. The CDR3 length is 17 residues. Germline V gives CDR1 SGHDN, CDR2 FVKESK. CDR3 in amino acids: CASSPHLKRGVYNEQFF. The CDR3 nucleotides are TGTGCCAGCAGCCCACATCTGAAGCGGGGGGTCTACAATGAGCAGTTCTTC. The full variable domain, its missing parts supplied by reference TRBV14 and TRBJ2-1, is EAGVTQFPSHSVIEKGQTVTLRCDPISGHDNLYWYRRVMGKEIKFLLHFVKESKQDESGMPNNRFLAERTGGTYSTLKVQPAELEDSGVYFCASSPHLKRGVYNEQFFGPGTRLTVL.

The chain has TRBV3-1 (or the pseudogene TRBV3-2) and TRBJ1-1, with TRBD1 as a possible D gene (5 bases). Per the germline V gene, CDR1 is LGHDT and CDR2 is YNNKEL (reference sequence). The CDR3 covers 15 residues. The ends were cut back, 4 bases at V and 3 bases at J, with 15 bases in the middle. The CDR3 sequence: CASSRALDSHTEAFF. DNA for the CDR3: TGTGCCAGCAGCCGAGCCCTCGACAGCCACACTGAAGCTTTCTTT.

The V call is TRBV5-4, the J call TRBJ2-7; D perhaps matches TRBD2 (6 bases). Trimming left V 4 bases short and J 4 bases short, with 18 bases between. Germline CDR1 SGHNT, CDR2 YYREEE (reference sequence). This CDR3 region has 15 residues. The CDR3 DNA follows: TGTGCCAGCAGCACTCAGGTTGCGGGGAAGTACGAGCAGTACTTC. Translated, it gives CASSTQVAGKYEQYF.

This chain joins TRBV10-3 and TRBJ1-2; the D is unclear. The CDR3 loop spans 15 amino acids. The germline CDR1 and CDR2 sequences are ENHRY and SYGVKD. The V end lost 2 bases, the J end lost 4 bases, and 14 bases lay between the germline ends. This CDR3 is CAISEEGGMVYGYTF. The CDR3 nucleotides are TGTGCCATCAGTGAGGAGGGAGGGATGGTCTATGGCTACACCTTC.

The sample holds a few counts of this clone. The rearrangement uses TRBV5-5 and TRBJ2-7; TRBD2 is a possible D gene (6 bases). Germline V CDR1 and CDR2: SGHKS, YYEKEE (reference sequence). The CDR3 has 13 residues. V lost 3 bases, J lost 1 base, and 8 bases lay in between. CDR3: CASSSGTSYEQYF. As DNA, the CDR3 is TGTGCCAGCAGCTCCGGGACTTCCTACGAGCAGTACTTC. Combining the CDR3 with reference TRBV5-5 and TRBJ2-7 gives the whole variable domain DAGVTQSPTHLIKTRGQQVTLRCSPISGHKSVSWYQQVLGQGPQFIFQYYEKEERGRGNFPDRFSARQFPNYSSELNVNALLLGDSALYLCASSSGTSYEQYFGPGTRLTVT.

The chain joins TRBV9 to TRBJ2-3; 8 bases are a match to TRBD2. Germline values: CDR1 SGDLS, CDR2 YYNGEE. The V segment lost 5 bases and the J segment 1 base; nucleotides outside the gene matches: 6. There are 15 residues in the CDR3. CDR3 region: CASSINSGGTDTQYF. The CDR3 nucleotides read TGTGCCAGCAGTATAAATAGCGGGGGCACAGATACGCAGTATTTT.

The CDR3 DNA is TGTGCCAGCAGCTCCGGGACAGGGGGATGGACAGATACGCAGTATTTT. As protein: CASSSGTGGWTDTQYF. The V call is TRBV5-4, the J call TRBJ2-3, with TRBD1 matching 11 bases. The trim removed 3 bases at V and 3 bases at J, leaving 6 bases unmatched. Germline values: CDR1 SGHNT, CDR2 YYREEE (reference sequence). The CDR3 extends over 16 amino acids.

The chain joins TRBV3-1 (or the pseudogene TRBV3-2) to TRBJ2-2; 11 bases are shared with TRBD2. The length of the CDR3 is 14 residues. With V trimmed by 4 bases and J by 10 bases, 5 bases remained unmatched. The V gene's germline CDR1 is LGHDT and CDR2 YNNKEL (reference sequence). Here the CDR3 reads CASSLSGGAEELFF. CDR3 nucleotide sequence: TGTGCCAGCAGCCTTAGCGGGGGGGCCGAGGAGCTGTTTTTT.

This chain connects TRBV11-2 to TRBJ1-6; no definite D call. CDR1 is SGHAT and CDR2 is FQNNGV in the germline V gene. Deletions cut 0 bases from V and 7 bases from J, with 4 bases between. This CDR3 is built from 13 residues. Here the CDR3 reads CASSLDLNSPLHF. The DNA of the CDR3 is TGTGCCAGCAGCTTAGATCTGAATTCACCCCTCCACTTT.

V gene TRBV11-3 combines with J gene TRBJ1-6; weak D call: TRBD1 (5 bases). This CDR3 comprises 15 residues. Trimming took off 0 bases at V and 8 bases at J, with 11 bases between the two ends. Germline CDR1 reads SGHNT; CDR2 reads YENEEA. The CDR3 region is CASSLEAGYDSPLHF. In DNA, the CDR3 is TGTGCCAGCAGCTTAGAGGCAGGGTACGATTCACCCCTCCACTTT.

The chain uses TRBV7-2 and TRBJ2-7; 11 nucleotides align to TRBD2. V trimming: 1 base; J trimming: 0 bases; junction bases outside the gene matches: 5. The CDR3 has 17 amino acids. CDR1 is SGHTA and CDR2 is FQGNSA in the germline V gene. The CDR3 nucleotides are TGTGCCAGCAGCTTAGGCCTAGCGGGGGGCAACTCCTACGAGCAGTACTTC. Its translation: CASSLGLAGGNSYEQYF.

The chain employs TRBV5-1 and TRBJ2-7; 7 nucleotides line up with TRBD1. V lost 1 base to trimming and J lost 3 bases; unmatched junction nucleotides: 4. CDR3 length equals 14 residues. In germline, CDR1 is SGHRS, CDR2 YFSETQ. This CDR3 is CASSLTHRGYEQYF. CDR3 nucleotide sequence: TGCGCCAGCAGCTTGACCCACAGGGGCTACGAGCAGTACTTC.

The gene calls are TRBV5-1 and TRBJ2-3; 10 bases map to TRBD2. J gave up 4 bases and V 1 base, and 6 bases lay outside the gene matches. The CDR3 totals 16 residues. Germline V gene lookup returns CDR1 SGHRS and CDR2 YFSETQ. CDR3 sequence reads: CASSLSLAGGPDTQYF. For the CDR3, the DNA is TGCGCCAGCAGCTTGTCGTTAGCGGGGGGCCCAGATACGCAGTATTTT.

The V gene is TRBV9, the J gene TRBJ1-2; 7 positions match TRBD1. V gave up 0 bases and J gave up 7 bases; unmatched junction bases: 9. This CDR3 comprises 15 residues. From germline, CDR1 is SGDLS and CDR2 YYNGEE. The CDR3 reads CASSVGNRGTSGYTF. For the CDR3, the DNA is TGTGCCAGCAGCGTAGGCAACAGGGGAACGAGTGGCTACACCTTC.

The chain joins TRBV6-5 to TRBJ1-6; D is undetermined. CDR1 is MNHEY and CDR2 is SVGAGI in the germline V gene. Trimming cost V 8 bases and J 3 bases, with 11 bases left between them. The CDR3 spans 14 residues. CDR3 loop: CASGRVRYNSPLHF. CDR3 nucleotide sequence: TGTGCCAGCGGGAGGGTCCGCTATAATTCACCCCTCCACTTT.

V gene TRBV29-1 combines with J gene TRBJ2-3, with 7 bases matching TRBD1. Germline trimming cut 5 bases from V and 6 bases from J; bases unmatched to any gene: 14. The CDR3 loop spans 15 amino acids. Germline assignment: CDR1 SQVTM and CDR2 ANQGSEA. CDR3 nucleotide sequence: TGCAGCGTTACCCCTCATCTTGACAGGGTGGATACGCAGTATTTT. Encoded protein: CSVTPHLDRVDTQYF.

The chain recombines TRBV18 with TRBJ1-6; D perhaps matches TRBD1 (6 bases). The CDR3 is 15 amino acids. Trimming took off 2 bases at V and 3 bases at J, with 8 bases between the two ends. The V gene's germline CDR1 is KGHSH and CDR2 LQKENI. DNA of the CDR3: TGTGCCAGCTCACCAGGACAGTACTATAATTCACCCCTCCACTTT. Translation gives CASSPGQYYNSPLHF.

The CDR3 DNA reads TGTGCCAGCAGTGATTTTTCCCGGGGGGCCTACAATGAGCAGTTCTTC. Its translation: CASSDFSRGAYNEQFF. This chain uses TRBV2 with TRBJ2-1; TRBD2 agrees at 7 bases. V trimming: 3 bases; J trimming: 2 bases; junction bases outside the gene matches: 7. The germline V gene encodes CDR1 SNHLY and CDR2 FYNNEI. CDR3 size: 16 residues.

This clone is a singleton in its sample. V is TRBV24-1 and J is TRBJ1-5, with D possibly TRBD1 on 5 matching bases. CDR1 KGHDR and CDR2 SFDVKD come from the germline V gene. This CDR3 has 14 residues. V lost 4 bases, J lost 9 bases, and 15 bases lay in between. The CDR3 coding sequence is TGTGCCACCAGTGACCCGGGGGGGACGGGGCCCCAGCATTTT. Translated, it gives CATSDPGGTGPQHF.

This chain links TRBV9 with TRBJ2-7, with 7 bases lining up with TRBD2. Trimming removed 3 bases from V and 2 bases from J; junction bases left unmatched: 8. CDR1 and CDR2 (germline): SGDLS, YYNGEE. The CDR3 consists of 15 residues. In DNA, the CDR3 is TGTGCCAGCAGCGCCGCGGGGGACGCCGCCTACGAGCAGTACTTC. It specifies CASSAAGDAAYEQYF.

This rearrangement joins TRBV6-5 to TRBJ1-2; no definite D call. Per the germline V gene, CDR1 is MNHEY and CDR2 is SVGAGI. The ends were cut back, 2 bases at V and 6 bases at J, with 10 bases in the middle. CDR3 length: 13 residues. DNA of the CDR3: TGTGCCAGCAGTTACCCGGGGTTAGATGGCTACACCTTC. Translation: CASSYPGLDGYTF.

The chain combines TRBV3-1 (or the pseudogene TRBV3-2) with TRBJ2-5, with 7 bases that match TRBD1. The germline V gene has CDR1 LGHDT and CDR2 YNNKEL (reference sequence). This CDR3 has 16 residues. V was clipped by 2 bases and J by 1 base; unmatched bases: 7. The CDR3 DNA reads TGTGCCAGCAGCCAAACCCCAGGGACAGTCCAAGAGACCCAGTACTTC. Protein product: CASSQTPGTVQETQYF.

The sample holds a few counts of this clone. The chain links TRBV4-2 to TRBJ1-1, with TRBD1 as a possible D gene (5 bases). Looked up from germline, CDR1 is LGHNA and CDR2 is YNFKEQ. CDR3 length: 15 residues. V was cut by 2 bases and J by 8 bases, with 18 bases left in between. The CDR3 DNA reads as TGTGCCAGCAGCCAATTCGGGGGTAGAACCGAAGAAGCTTTCTTT. It translates to CASSQFGGRTEEAFF.

The rearrangement uses TRBV7-3 and TRBJ2-3; D is ambiguous. There are 12 residues in the CDR3. Trimming removed 5 bases at V and 2 bases at J, with 5 bases between. Germline V gene data show CDR1 as SGHTA and CDR2 as FQGTGA. The DNA for the CDR3 is TGTGCCAGCAGCCCACACACAGATACGCAGTATTTT. This translates into CASSPHTDTQYF.

CDR3 region: CASSFTGVTEAFF. The CDR3 DNA reads as TGTGCCAGCAGTTTCACAGGGGTTACTGAAGCTTTCTTT. The chain links TRBV6-5 to TRBJ1-1; TRBD1 aligns across 7 bases. V lost 4 bases, J lost 5 bases, and 4 bases stayed unmatched. CDR1 and CDR2 (germline): MNHEY, SVGAGI. This CDR3 contains 13 residues.

The V gene is TRBV7-9, the J gene TRBJ2-7; D gene unclear. CDR1 is SEHNR, CDR2 FQNEAQ, per germline (reference sequence). The CDR3 contains 11 residues. The germline V and J ends were trimmed by 0 bases and 7 bases, with 4 bases remaining between them. CDR3 loop: CASSLAQEQYF. CDR3 DNA sequence: TGTGCCAGCAGCTTAGCACAAGAGCAGTACTTC.

The J gene is TRBJ1-2, the V gene TRBV2; 9 bases are shared with TRBD1. The germline gives CDR1 SNHLY, CDR2 FYNNEI. CDR3 length: 15 amino acids. J lost 4 bases, V lost 6 bases, and 9 bases had no gene match. The CDR3 spells CASRGDRESFYGYTF. CDR3 nucleotides: TGTGCCAGCAGGGGGGACAGGGAAAGCTTCTATGGCTACACCTTC.